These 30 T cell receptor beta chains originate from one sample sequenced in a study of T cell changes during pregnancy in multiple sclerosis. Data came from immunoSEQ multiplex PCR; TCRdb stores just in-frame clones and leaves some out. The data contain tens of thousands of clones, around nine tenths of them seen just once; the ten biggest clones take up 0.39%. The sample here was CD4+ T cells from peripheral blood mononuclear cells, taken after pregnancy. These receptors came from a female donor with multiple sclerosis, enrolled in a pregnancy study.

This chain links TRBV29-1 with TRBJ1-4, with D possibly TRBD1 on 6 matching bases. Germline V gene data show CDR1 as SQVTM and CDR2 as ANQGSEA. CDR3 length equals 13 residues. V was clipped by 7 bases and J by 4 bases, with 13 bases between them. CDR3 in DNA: TGCAGCGGTTCCAGGGGCGTTAATGAAAAACTGTTTTTT. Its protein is CSGSRGVNEKLFF.

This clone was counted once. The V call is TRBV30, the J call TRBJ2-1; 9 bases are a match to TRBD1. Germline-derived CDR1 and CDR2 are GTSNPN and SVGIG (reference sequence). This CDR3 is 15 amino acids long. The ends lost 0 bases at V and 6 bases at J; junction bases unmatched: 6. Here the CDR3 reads CAWSVGTGFFNEQFF. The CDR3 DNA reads TGTGCCTGGAGTGTTGGGACAGGGTTTTTCAATGAGCAGTTCTTC.

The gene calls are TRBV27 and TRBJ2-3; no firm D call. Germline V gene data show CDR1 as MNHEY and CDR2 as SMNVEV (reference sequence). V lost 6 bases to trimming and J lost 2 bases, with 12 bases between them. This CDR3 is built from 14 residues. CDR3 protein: CASSNRRHTDTQYF. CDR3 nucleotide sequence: TGTGCCAGCAGCAACCGGCGGCACACAGATACGCAGTATTTT.

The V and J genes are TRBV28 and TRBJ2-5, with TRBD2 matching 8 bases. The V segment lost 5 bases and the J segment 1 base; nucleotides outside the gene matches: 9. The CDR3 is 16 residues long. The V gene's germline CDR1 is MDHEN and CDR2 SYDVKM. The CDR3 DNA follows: TGTGCCAGCAGTGTTACGGGACTAGGGGGCCAAGAGACCCAGTACTTC. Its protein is CASSVTGLGGQETQYF.

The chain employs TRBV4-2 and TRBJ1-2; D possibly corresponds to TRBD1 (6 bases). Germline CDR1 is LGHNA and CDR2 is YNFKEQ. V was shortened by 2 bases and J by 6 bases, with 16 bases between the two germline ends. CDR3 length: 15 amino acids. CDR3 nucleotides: TGTGCCAGCAGCCAACCGGGACGGGAGGGGGATGGCTACACCTTC. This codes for CASSQPGREGDGYTF.

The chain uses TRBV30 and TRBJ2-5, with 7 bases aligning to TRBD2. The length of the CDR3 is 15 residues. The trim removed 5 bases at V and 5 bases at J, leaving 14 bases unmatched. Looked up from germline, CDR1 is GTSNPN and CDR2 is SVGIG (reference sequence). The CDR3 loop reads CAWGRSGRGVETQYF. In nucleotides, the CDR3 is TGTGCCTGGGGCCGATCGGGGAGGGGCGTGGAGACCCAGTACTTC.

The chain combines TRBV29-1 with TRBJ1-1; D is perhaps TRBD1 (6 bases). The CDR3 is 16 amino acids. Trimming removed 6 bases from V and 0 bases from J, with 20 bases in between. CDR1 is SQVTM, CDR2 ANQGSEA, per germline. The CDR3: CSVLAGVRGMNTEAFF. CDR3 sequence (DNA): TGCAGCGTGCTCGCAGGGGTAAGGGGCATGAACACTGAAGCTTTCTTT.

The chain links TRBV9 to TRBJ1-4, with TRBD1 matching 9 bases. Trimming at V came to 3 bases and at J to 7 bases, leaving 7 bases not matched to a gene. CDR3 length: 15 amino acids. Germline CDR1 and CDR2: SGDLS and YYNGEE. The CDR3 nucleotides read TGTGCCAGCAGCGGACCGGACAGGGGCGGTGAAAAACTGTTTTTT. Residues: CASSGPDRGGEKLFF.

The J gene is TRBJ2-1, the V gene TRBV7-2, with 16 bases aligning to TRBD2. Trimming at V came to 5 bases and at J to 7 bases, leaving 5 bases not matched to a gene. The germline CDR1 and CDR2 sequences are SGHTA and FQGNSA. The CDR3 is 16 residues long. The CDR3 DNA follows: TGTGCCAGCAGCCAGGGACTAGCGGGAGGGCAAAATGAGCAGTTCTTC. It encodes CASSQGLAGGQNEQFF.

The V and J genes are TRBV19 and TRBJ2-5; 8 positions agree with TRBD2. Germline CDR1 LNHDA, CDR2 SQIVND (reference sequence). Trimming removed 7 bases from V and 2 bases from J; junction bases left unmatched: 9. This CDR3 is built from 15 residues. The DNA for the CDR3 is TGTGCCAGTAAAAGAGGGCGGGAGGCTCAAGAGACCCAGTACTTC. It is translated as CASKRGREAQETQYF.

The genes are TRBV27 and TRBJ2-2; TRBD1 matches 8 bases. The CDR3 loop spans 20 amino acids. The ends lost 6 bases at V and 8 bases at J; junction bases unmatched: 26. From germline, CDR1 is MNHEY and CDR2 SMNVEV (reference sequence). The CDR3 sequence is CASRLFRLMAGGFYTGELFF. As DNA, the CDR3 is TGTGCCAGCAGGTTGTTTCGTCTGATGGCAGGGGGCTTTTATACTGGGGAGCTGTTTTTT.

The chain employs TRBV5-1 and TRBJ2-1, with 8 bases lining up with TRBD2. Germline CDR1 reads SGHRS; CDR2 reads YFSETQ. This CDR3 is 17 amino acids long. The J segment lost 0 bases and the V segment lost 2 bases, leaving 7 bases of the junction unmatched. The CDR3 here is CASSFGPSGPSYNEQFF. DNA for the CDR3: TGCGCCAGCAGCTTCGGTCCTAGCGGGCCCTCCTACAATGAGCAGTTCTTC.

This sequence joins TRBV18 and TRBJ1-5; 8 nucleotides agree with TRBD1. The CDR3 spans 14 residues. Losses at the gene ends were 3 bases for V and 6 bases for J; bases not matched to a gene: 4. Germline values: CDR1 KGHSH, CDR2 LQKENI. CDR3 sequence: CASSPGQGTQPQHF. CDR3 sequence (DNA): TGTGCCAGCTCACCCGGACAGGGCACTCAGCCCCAGCATTTT.

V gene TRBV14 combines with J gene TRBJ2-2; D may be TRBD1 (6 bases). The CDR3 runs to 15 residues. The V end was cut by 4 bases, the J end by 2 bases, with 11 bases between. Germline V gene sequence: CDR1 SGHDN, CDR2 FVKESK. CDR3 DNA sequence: TGTGCCAGCAGCCCATCACAGGGTAACACCGGGGAGCTGTTTTTT. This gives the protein CASSPSQGNTGELFF.

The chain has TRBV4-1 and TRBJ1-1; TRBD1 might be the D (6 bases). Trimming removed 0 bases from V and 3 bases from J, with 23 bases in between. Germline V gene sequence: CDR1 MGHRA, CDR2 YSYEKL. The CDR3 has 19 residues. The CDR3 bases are TGCGCCAGCAGCCAAGATCCGCCAGGGGAATTTTCATCGGACACTGAAGCTTTCTTT. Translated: CASSQDPPGEFSSDTEAFF.

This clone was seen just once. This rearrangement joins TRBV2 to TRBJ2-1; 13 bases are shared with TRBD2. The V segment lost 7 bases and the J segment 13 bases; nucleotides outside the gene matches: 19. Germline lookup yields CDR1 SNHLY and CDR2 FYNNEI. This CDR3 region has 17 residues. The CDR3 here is CASTNTLLAGGPRSQFF. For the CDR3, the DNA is TGTGCCAGCACTAACACCCTACTAGCGGGAGGGCCCCGTAGTCAGTTCTTC.

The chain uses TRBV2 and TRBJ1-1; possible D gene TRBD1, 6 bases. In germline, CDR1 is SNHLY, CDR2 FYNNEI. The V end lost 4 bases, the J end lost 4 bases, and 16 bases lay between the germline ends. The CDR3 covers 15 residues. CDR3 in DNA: TGTGCCAGCAGTGTCACGACAGGCCGAACCACTGAAGCTTTCTTT. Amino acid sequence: CASSVTTGRTTEAFF.

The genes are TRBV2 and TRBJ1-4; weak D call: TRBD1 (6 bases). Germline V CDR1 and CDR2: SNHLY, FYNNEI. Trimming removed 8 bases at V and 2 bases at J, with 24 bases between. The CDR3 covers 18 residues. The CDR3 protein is CASFQELRGLDTNEKLFF. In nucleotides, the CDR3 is TGTGCCAGCTTTCAGGAGCTCAGGGGATTGGATACTAATGAAAAACTGTTTTTT.

For the CDR3, the DNA is TGTGCCAGCACCACTAGCGGGGGCTCCTACAATGAGCAGTTCTTC. Residues: CASTTSGGSYNEQFF. The V and J genes are TRBV6-5 and TRBJ2-1; 11 bases agree with TRBD2. Germline loops: CDR1 MNHEY, CDR2 SVGAGI. The CDR3 runs to 15 residues. The V gene end was trimmed by 7 bases and the J gene end by 0 bases; junction bases not matched to a gene: 2.

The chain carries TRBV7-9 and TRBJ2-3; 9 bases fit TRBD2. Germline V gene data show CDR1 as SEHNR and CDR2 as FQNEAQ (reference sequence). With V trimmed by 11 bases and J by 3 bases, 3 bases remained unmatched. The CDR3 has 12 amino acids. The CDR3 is CAGLAGTDTQYF. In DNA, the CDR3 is TGTGCCGGGCTAGCGGGAACAGATACGCAGTATTTT.

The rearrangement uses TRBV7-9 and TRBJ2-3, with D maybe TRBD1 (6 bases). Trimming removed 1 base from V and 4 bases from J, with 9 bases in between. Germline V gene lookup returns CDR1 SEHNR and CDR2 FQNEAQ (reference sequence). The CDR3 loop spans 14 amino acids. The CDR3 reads CASSLGAGADTQYF. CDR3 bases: TGTGCCAGCAGCTTAGGCGCAGGGGCAGATACGCAGTATTTT. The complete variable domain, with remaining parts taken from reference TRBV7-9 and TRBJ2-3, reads DTGVSQNPRHKITKRGQNVTFRCDPISEHNRLYWYRQTLGQGPEFLTYFQNEAQLEKSRLLSDRFSAERPKGSFSTLEIQRTEQGDSAMYLCASSLGAGADTQYFGPGTRLTVL.

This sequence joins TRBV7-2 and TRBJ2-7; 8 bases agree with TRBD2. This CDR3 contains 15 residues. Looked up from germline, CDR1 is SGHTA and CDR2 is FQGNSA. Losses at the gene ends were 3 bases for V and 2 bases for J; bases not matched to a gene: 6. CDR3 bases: TGTGCCAGCAGCTTTAGCGGGATAGGCCCCTACGAGCAGTACTTC. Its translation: CASSFSGIGPYEQYF. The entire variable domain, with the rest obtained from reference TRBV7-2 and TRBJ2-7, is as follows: GAGVSQSPSNKVTEKGKDVELRCDPISGHTALYWYRQSLGQGLEFLIYFQGNSAPDKSGLPSDRFSAERTGGSVSTLTIQRTQQEDSAVYLCASSFSGIGPYEQYFGPGTRLTVT.

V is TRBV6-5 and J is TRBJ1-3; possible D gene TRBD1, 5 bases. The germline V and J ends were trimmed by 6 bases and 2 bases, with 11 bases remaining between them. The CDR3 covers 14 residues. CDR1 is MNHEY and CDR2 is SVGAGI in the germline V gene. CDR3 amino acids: CASSFLRAGNTIYF. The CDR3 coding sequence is TGTGCCAGCAGCTTTCTCAGGGCTGGAAACACCATATATTTT.

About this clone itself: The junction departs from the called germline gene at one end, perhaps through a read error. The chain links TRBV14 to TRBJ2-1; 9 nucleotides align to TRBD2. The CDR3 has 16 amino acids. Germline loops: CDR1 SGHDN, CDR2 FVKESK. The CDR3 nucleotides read TGTGCCAGCAGCCAAGAAGGCGGGAGGGCCTATAATGAGCAGTTCTTC. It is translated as CASSQEGGRAYNEQFF.

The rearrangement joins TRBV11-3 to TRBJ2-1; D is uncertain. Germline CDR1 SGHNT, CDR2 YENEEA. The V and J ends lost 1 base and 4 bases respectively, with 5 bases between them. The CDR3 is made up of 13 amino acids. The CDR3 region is CASSLVGYNEQFF. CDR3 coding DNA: TGTGCCAGCAGCTTAGTCGGGTACAATGAGCAGTTCTTC.

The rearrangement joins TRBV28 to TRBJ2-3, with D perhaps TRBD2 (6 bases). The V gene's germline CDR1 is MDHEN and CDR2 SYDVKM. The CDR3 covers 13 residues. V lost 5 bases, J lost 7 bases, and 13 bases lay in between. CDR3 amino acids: CASSQAGRNTQYF. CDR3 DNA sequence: TGTGCCAGCAGTCAGGCGGGACGGAATACGCAGTATTTT.

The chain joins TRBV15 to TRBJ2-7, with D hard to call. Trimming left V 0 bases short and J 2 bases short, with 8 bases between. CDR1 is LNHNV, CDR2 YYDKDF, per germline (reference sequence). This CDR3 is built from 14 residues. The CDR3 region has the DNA TGTGCCACCAGCAGAGATAACGGAGCCTACGAGCAGTACTTC. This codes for CATSRDNGAYEQYF. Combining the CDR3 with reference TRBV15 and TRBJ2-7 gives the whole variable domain DAMVIQNPRYQVTQFGKPVTLSCSQTLNHNVMYWYQQKSSQAPKLLFHYYDKDFNNEADTPDNFQSRRPNTSFCFLDIRSPGLGDTAMYLCATSRDNGAYEQYFGPGTRLTVT.

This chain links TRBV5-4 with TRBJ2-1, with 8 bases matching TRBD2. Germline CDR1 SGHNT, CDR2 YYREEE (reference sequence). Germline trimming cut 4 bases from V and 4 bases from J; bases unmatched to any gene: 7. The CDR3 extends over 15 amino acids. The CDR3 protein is CASSASSGLYNEQFF. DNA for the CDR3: TGTGCCAGCAGCGCCTCTAGCGGGCTGTACAATGAGCAGTTCTTC.

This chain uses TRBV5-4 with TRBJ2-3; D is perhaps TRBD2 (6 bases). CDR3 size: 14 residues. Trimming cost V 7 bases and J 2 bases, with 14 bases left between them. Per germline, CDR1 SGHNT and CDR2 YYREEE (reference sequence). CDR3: CASSLAGLTDTQYF. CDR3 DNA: TGTGCCAGCTCGTTGGCGGGACTCACAGATACGCAGTATTTT.

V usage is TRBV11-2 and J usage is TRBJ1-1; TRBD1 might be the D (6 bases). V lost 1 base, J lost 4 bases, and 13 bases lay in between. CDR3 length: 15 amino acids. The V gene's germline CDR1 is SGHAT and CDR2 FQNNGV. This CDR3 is CASSLASRGATEAFF. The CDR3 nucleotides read TGTGCCAGCAGCTTAGCCTCTCGGGGGGCCACTGAAGCTTTCTTT.